A selection of T cell receptor beta chains follows, all from one sample in a study of blood T cell repertoires in COVID-19. Using immunoSEQ multiplex PCR, the repertoire was profiled, and TCRdb retains in-frame clones only, with some absent. The sample has around 300,000 clones, more than 75% seen once. Sequencing was carried out using PBMCs or T cells enriched from blood (not recorded which). These receptors originate from a woman between 55 and 75 years old in a cohort exposed to, infected with or recovered from COVID-19 (not recorded which). CDR3s include the opening cysteine and the closing phenylalanine or tryptophan. The order of the fields is clone size, J gene, D gene, V gene, CDR3 protein, CDR3 DNA. The D gene is left open where the match is weak. The listing skips clone size in some rows; elsewhere it reads once, few, many or a size class.

NA,TRBJ1-4,NA,TRBV29-1,CSVRKGIANEKLFF,TGCAGCGTTCGAAAGGGGATAGCTAATGAAAAACTGTTTTTT
once,TRBJ2-7,TRBD2,TRBV2,CASEGSSGSKNEQYF,TGTGCCAGCGAAGGGTCAAGCGGGAGTAAAAACGAGCAGTACTTC
NA,TRBJ1-2,NA,TRBV5-6,CASSAQALGYTF,TGTGCCAGCAGCGCACAGGCTCTTGGCTACACCTTC
few,TRBJ2-1,TRBD2,TRBV29-1,CSVEGLALEQFF,TGCAGCGTTGAAGGACTAGCGCTTGAGCAGTTCTTC
NA,TRBJ2-2,TRBD2,TRBV5-1,CASSLGSGDTGELFF,TGCGCCAGCAGCTTGGGTAGCGGGGACACCGGGGAGCTGTTTTTT
NA,TRBJ2-3,TRBD2,TRBV18,CASSRGLAGRDTQYF,TGTGCCAGCTCACGAGGACTAGCGGGAAGAGATACGCAGTATTTT
NA,TRBJ2-2,TRBD2,TRBV2,CASSDSGTYTGELFF,TGTGCCAGCAGTGATAGCGGGACCTACACCGGGGAGCTGTTTTTT
NA,TRBJ2-7,TRBD1,TRBV9,CASIQPGDRTYEQYF,TGTGCCAGCATTCAACCGGGGGACAGGACCTACGAGCAGTACTTC
once,TRBJ1-1,TRBD1,TRBV5-6,CASSLVGLTGKNTEAFF,TGTGCCAGCAGCTTGGTCGGGCTGACAGGGAAGAACACTGAAGCTTTCTTT
NA,TRBJ2-7,TRBD1,TRBV7-3,CASSRDRDYEQYF,TGTGCCAGCAGTAGGGACAGGGACTACGAGCAGTACTTC
once,TRBJ2-7,NA,TRBV7-2,CASSLGATEQYF,TGTGCCAGCAGCTTGGGGGCTACCGAGCAGTACTTC
NA,TRBJ1-2,NA,TRBV7-3,CASSSGPSGSYTF,TGTGCCAGCAGCTCAGGACCCTCGGGGAGCTACACCTTC
once,TRBJ1-5,TRBD1,TRBV2,CASSPDRAGNQPQHF,TGTGCCAGCAGTCCTGACAGGGCGGGCAATCAGCCCCAGCATTTT
once,TRBJ2-7,NA,TRBV3-1/TRBV3-2,CASSQERGSWSEQYF,TGTGCCAGCAGCCAAGAAAGGGGGTCCTGGAGCGAGCAGTACTTC
NA,TRBJ2-7,TRBD1,TRBV4-3,CASSQDEGAGYEQYF,TGCGCCAGCAGCCAAGATGAGGGGGCAGGGTACGAGCAGTACTTC
NA,TRBJ2-4,TRBD2,TRBV6-6,CASSPRTSGRAQNIQYF,TGTGCCAGCAGTCCCCGGACTAGCGGGAGGGCCCAAAACATTCAGTACTTC
NA,TRBJ2-1,TRBD2,TRBV28,CASRFPLLSGRVHEQFF,TGTGCCAGCAGGTTTCCCCTCCTTAGCGGGAGGGTACATGAGCAGTTCTTC
NA,TRBJ2-3,NA,TRBV7-9,CASRPGDSDTDTQYF,TGTGCCAGCAGGCCGGGGGACTCCGACACAGATACGCAGTATTTT
NA,TRBJ1-6,TRBD1,TRBV7-4,CASSLRTGGNSPLHF,TGTGCCAGCAGCTTGCGGACAGGGGGAAATTCACCCCTCCACTTT
NA,TRBJ2-1,TRBD2,TRBV5-1,CASSPGLAGGAYNEQFF,TGCGCCAGCAGCCCAGGACTAGCGGGAGGTGCCTACAATGAGCAGTTCTTC
NA,TRBJ1-2,NA,TRBV5-6,CASSPPGGGYGYTF,TGTGCCAGCAGTCCCCCCGGGGGGGGCTATGGCTACACCTTC
NA,TRBJ2-3,NA,TRBV5-1,CASRHSNAKGTDTQYF,TGCGCCAGCAGACACAGTAACGCAAAAGGCACAGATACGCAGTATTTT
NA,TRBJ2-1,TRBD2,TRBV5-1,CASSLGASGRYNEQFF,TGCGCCAGCAGCTTGGGGGCTAGCGGGCGGTACAATGAGCAGTTCTTC
NA,TRBJ2-7,NA,TRBV6-5,CASRGRGIYEQYF,TGTGCCAGCAGGGGTCGAGGTATCTACGAGCAGTACTTC
NA,TRBJ2-2,NA,TRBV28,CASSLGKGLGTGELFF,TGTGCCAGCAGTTTAGGTAAGGGGCTTGGTACCGGGGAGCTGTTTTTT
NA,TRBJ2-7,TRBD1,TRBV5-1,CASSPGTGFYEQYF,TGCGCCAGCAGCCCCGGGACAGGGTTCTACGAGCAGTACTTC
NA,TRBJ1-2,TRBD1,TRBV7-6,CASSLGGQGEDGYTF,TGTGCCAGCAGCTTAGGGGGACAGGGGGAGGATGGCTACACCTTC
NA,TRBJ1-6,NA,TRBV5-6,CASSPTEANSPLHF,TGTGCCAGCAGCCCGACGGAAGCGAATTCACCCCTCCACTTT
once,TRBJ2-3,NA,TRBV7-9,CASTVGGLTDTQYF,TGTGCCAGCACCGTCGGAGGACTCACAGATACGCAGTATTTT
NA,TRBJ2-1,TRBD2,TRBV28,CASSFRAGLYNEQFF,TGTGCCAGCAGTTTTCGAGCGGGACTATACAATGAGCAGTTCTTC
NA,TRBJ2-5,NA,TRBV28,CASSPEETQYF,TGTGCCAGCAGCCCGGAAGAGACCCAGTACTTC
NA,TRBJ1-4,NA,TRBV19,CASTPSRATNEKLFF,TGTGCCAGTACCCCTTCGAGGGCAACTAATGAAAAACTGTTTTTT
NA,TRBJ2-5,TRBD2,TRBV7-7,CASSLRASGVRETQYF,TGTGCTAGCAGCTTGAGGGCGAGCGGGGTCCGGGAGACCCAGTACTTC
NA,TRBJ1-5,NA,TRBV24-1,CATSGATPLPQHF,TGTGCCACCAGTGGTGCGACTCCACTACCCCAGCATTTT
many,TRBJ2-4,NA,TRBV6-1,CASSDRQRKNIQYF,TGTGCCAGCAGTGATCGGCAGCGCAAAAACATTCAGTACTTC
NA,TRBJ2-1,TRBD1,TRBV5-6,CASSWGQFYNEQFF,TGTGCCAGCAGCTGGGGACAGTTCTACAATGAGCAGTTCTTC
NA,TRBJ2-5,TRBD1,TRBV5-6,CASKPTGGWETQYF,TGTGCCAGCAAACCGACAGGGGGCTGGGAGACCCAGTACTTC
NA,TRBJ1-4,TRBD1,TRBV10-1,CASSPAQGLVRNEKLFF,TGCGCCAGCAGTCCAGCACAGGGGTTGGTCCGTAATGAAAAACTGTTTTTT
NA,TRBJ2-5,NA,TRBV7-9,CASSLREKTQYF,TGTGCCAGCAGCTTGCGGGAAAAGACCCAGTACTTC
NA,TRBJ2-1,TRBD2,TRBV7-3,CASSPGGSSYNEQFF,TGTGCCAGCAGCCCGGGAGGGAGCTCCTACAATGAGCAGTTCTTC
NA,TRBJ2-5,TRBD1,TRBV30,CAWSQLWGTEQETQYF,TGTGCCTGGAGTCAACTCTGGGGGACAGAACAAGAGACCCAGTACTTC
NA,TRBJ1-1,NA,TRBV5-4,CASSLAGANTEAFF,TGTGCCAGCAGCTTGGCAGGGGCGAACACTGAAGCTTTCTTT
once,TRBJ1-1,NA,TRBV28,CASSFRGNTEAFF,TGTGCCAGCAGTTTTCGGGGGAACACTGAAGCTTTCTTT
NA,TRBJ2-5,NA,TRBV5-5,CASSLGIGGLHQETQYF,TGTGCCAGCAGCTTGGGGATAGGTGGGCTGCACCAAGAGACCCAGTACTTC
NA,TRBJ2-7,TRBD2,TRBV3-1/TRBV3-2,CASSLRTSGRSYEQYF,TGTGCCAGCAGCCTCCGGACTAGCGGGAGGTCCTACGAGCAGTACTTC
NA,TRBJ2-7,TRBD1,TRBV10-1,CASSDPGQGASYEQYF,TGCGCCAGCAGTGACCCAGGACAGGGGGCCTCCTACGAGCAGTACTTC
NA,TRBJ1-1,NA,TRBV6-2/TRBV6-3,CASSFRGNTEAFF,TGTGCCAGCAGTTTTAGAGGGAACACTGAAGCTTTCTTT
NA,TRBJ1-5,NA,TRBV7-9,CASSPGQWNQPQHF,TGTGCCAGCAGCCCAGGACAGTGGAATCAGCCCCAGCATTTT
NA,TRBJ2-1,TRBD2,TRBV24-1,CATSGGLAGGSVRYNEQFF,TGTGCCACCAGTGGGGGACTAGCGGGAGGTTCGGTTAGATACAATGAGCAGTTCTTC
NA,TRBJ1-5,NA,TRBV9,CASSVGPRAGNQPQHF,TGTGCCAGCAGCGTAGGTCCCAGGGCTGGCAATCAGCCCCAGCATTTT
NA,TRBJ2-7,NA,TRBV4-1,CASSQETRIPTYEQYF,TGCGCCAGCAGCCAAGAAACGAGGATTCCTACTTACGAGCAGTACTTC
NA,TRBJ1-3,NA,TRBV29-1,CSVDGGEKRNTIYF,TGCAGCGTTGATGGGGGCGAAAAAAGAAACACCATATATTTT
NA,TRBJ2-7,NA,TRBV19,CASSDRTYEQYF,TGTGCCAGTAGTGACAGGACCTACGAGCAGTACTTC
NA,TRBJ2-1,NA,TRBV19,CASSRSHEQFF,TGTGCCAGTAGTCGGTCCCATGAGCAGTTCTTC
NA,TRBJ1-1,NA,TRBV20-1,CSASPGNTEAFF,TGCAGTGCTAGTCCAGGGAACACTGAAGCTTTCTTT
NA,TRBJ2-7,TRBD1,TRBV23-1,CASSQMGRTGSSYEQYF,TGCGCCAGCAGTCAAATGGGCAGGACAGGGAGCTCCTACGAGCAGTACTTC
NA,TRBJ2-7,TRBD2,TRBV7-2,CASSSQGWSSGSSNEQYF,TGTGCCAGCAGCTCCCAGGGGTGGTCTAGCGGGAGTTCGAACGAGCAGTACTTC
NA,TRBJ1-1,NA,TRBV2,CASSPGTEAFF,TGTGCCAGCAGCCCGGGAACTGAAGCTTTCTTT